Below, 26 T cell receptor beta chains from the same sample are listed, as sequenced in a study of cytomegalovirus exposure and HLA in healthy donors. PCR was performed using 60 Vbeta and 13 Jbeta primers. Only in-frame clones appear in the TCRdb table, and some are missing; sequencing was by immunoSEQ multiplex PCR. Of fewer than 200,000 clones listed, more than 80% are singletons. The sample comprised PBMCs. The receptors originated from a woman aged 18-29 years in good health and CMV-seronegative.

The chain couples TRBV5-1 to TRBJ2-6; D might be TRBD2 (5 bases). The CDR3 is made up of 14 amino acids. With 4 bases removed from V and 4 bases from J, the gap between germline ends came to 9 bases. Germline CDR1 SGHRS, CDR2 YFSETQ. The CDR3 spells CASSEGAGANVLTF. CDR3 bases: TGCGCCAGCAGCGAGGGAGCAGGGGCCAACGTCCTGACTTTC.

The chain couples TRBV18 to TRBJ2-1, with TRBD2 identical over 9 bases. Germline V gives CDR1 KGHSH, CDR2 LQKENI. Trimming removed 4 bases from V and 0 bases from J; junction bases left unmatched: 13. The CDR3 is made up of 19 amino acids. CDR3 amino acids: CASSRLAATSRSSYNEQFF. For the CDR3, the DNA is TGTGCCAGCTCACGACTAGCGGCGACCAGCAGAAGCTCCTACAATGAGCAGTTCTTC.

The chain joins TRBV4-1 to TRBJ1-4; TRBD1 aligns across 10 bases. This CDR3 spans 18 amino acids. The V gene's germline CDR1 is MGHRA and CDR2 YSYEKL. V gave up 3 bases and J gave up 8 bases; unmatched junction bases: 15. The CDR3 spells CASSQALGTGVWGEKLFF. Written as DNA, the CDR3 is TGCGCCAGCAGCCAGGCACTCGGGACAGGGGTATGGGGCGAAAAACTGTTTTTT.

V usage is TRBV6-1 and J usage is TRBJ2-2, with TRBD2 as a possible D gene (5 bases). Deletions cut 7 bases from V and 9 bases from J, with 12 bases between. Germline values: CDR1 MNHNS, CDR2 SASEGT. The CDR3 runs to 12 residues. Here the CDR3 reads CASISPGRELFF. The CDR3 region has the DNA TGTGCCAGCATTAGCCCGGGGAGGGAGCTGTTTTTT.

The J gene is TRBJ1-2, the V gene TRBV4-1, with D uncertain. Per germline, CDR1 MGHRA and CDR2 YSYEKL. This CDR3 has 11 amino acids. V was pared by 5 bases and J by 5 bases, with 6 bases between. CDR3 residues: CASSWEYGYTF. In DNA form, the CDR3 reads TGCGCCAGCAGCTGGGAGTATGGCTACACCTTC.

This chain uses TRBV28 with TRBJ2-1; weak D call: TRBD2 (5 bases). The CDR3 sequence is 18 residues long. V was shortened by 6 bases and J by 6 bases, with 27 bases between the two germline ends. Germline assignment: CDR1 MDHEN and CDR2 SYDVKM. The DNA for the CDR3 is TGTGCCAGCAGCCTCCGGGGTGAACTCCTCAAAGGACGCAATGAGCAGTTCTTC. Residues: CASSLRGELLKGRNEQFF.

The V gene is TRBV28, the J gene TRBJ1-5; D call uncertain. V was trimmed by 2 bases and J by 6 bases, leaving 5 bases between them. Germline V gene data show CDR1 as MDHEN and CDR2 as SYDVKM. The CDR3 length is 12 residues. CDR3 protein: CASSLLVQPQHF. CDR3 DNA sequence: TGTGCCAGCAGTTTACTAGTTCAGCCCCAGCATTTT.

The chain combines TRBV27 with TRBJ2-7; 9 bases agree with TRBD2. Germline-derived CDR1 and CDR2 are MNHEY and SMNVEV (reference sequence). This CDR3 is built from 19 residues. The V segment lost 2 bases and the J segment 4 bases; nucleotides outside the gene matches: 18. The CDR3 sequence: CASSLPGFRLAGTPYEQYF. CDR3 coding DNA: TGTGCCAGCAGTTTACCAGGATTTCGTCTAGCGGGGACGCCATACGAGCAGTACTTC.

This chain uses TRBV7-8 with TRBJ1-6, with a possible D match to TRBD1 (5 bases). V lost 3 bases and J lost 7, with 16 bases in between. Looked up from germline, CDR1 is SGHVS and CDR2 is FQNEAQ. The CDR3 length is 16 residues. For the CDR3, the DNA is TGTGCCAGCAGCTTGGGGGGTGGGGGTGAAAATTCACCCCTCCACTTT. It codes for CASSLGGGGENSPLHF. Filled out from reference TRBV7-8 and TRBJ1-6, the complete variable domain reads GAGVSQSPRYKVAKRGQDVALRCDPISGHVSLFWYQQALGQGPEFLTYFQNEAQLDKSGLPSDRFFAERPEGSVSTLKIQRTQQEDSAVYLCASSLGGGGENSPLHFGNGTRLTVT.

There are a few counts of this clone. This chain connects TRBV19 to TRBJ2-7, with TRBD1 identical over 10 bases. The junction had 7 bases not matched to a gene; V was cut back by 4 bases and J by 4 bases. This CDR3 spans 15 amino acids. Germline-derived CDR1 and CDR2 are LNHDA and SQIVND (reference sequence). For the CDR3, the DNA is TGTGCCAGTAGTAGATCGCGGGACAGGGGATACGAGCAGTACTTC. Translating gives CASSRSRDRGYEQYF. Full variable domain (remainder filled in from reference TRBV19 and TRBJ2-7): DGGITQSPKYLFRKEGQNVTLSCEQNLNHDAMYWYRQDPGQGLRLIYYSQIVNDFQKGDIAEGYSVSREKKESFPLTVTSAQKNPTAFYLCASSRSRDRGYEQYFGPGTRLTVT.

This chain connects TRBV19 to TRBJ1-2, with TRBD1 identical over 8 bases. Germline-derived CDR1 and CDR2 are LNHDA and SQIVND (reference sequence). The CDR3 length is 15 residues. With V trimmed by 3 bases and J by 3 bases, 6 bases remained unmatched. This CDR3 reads CASSIWIQGDYGYTF. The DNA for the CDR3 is TGTGCCAGTAGTATCTGGATACAGGGGGACTATGGCTACACCTTC. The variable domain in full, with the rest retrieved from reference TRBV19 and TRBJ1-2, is DGGITQSPKYLFRKEGQNVTLSCEQNLNHDAMYWYRQDPGQGLRLIYYSQIVNDFQKGDIAEGYSVSREKKESFPLTVTSAQKNPTAFYLCASSIWIQGDYGYTFGSGTRLTVV.

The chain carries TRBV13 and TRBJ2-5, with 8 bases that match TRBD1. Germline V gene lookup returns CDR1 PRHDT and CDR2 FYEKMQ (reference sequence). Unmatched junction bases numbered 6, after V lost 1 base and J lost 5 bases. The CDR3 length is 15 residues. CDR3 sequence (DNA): TGTGCCAGCAGCTTAGTCGGCACAGGGGGGGAGACCCAGTACTTC. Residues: CASSLVGTGGETQYF.

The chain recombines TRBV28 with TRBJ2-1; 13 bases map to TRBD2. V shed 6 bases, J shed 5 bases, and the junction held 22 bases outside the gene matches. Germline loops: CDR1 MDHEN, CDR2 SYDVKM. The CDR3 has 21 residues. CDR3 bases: TGTGCCAGCAGCCCTAGGGCCCTGGGGACTAGCGGGATTGGGTGGAACAATGAGCAGTTCTTC. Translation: CASSPRALGTSGIGWNNEQFF.

CDR3 sequence: CASSGRDRGHDEAFF. CDR3 coding DNA: TGTGCCAGCAGTGGCCGGGACAGGGGGCATGATGAAGCTTTCTTT. The chain is built from TRBV6-1 and TRBJ1-1, with 12 positions matching TRBD1. With V trimmed by 4 bases and J by 7 bases, 7 bases remained unmatched. This CDR3 has 15 residues. Germline-derived CDR1 and CDR2 are MNHNS and SASEGT.

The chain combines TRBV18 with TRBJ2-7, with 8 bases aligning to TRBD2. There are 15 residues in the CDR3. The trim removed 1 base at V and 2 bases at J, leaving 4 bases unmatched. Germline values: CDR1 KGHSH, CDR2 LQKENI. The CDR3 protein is CASSPRGGPTYEQYF. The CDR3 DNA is TGTGCCAGCTCACCACGCGGGGGGCCGACCTACGAGCAGTACTTC.

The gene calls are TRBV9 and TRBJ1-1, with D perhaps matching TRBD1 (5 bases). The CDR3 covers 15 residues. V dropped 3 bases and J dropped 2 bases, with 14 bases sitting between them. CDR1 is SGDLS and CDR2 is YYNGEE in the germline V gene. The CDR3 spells CASSALAGSNTEAFF. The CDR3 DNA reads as TGTGCCAGCAGCGCGTTGGCAGGGTCCAACACTGAAGCTTTCTTT.

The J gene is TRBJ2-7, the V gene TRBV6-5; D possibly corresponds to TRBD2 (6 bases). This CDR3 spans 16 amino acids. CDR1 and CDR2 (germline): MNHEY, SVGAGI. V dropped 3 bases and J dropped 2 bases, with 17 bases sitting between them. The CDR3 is CASSYVIGRPPYEQYF. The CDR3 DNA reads TGTGCCAGCAGTTATGTGATAGGGAGGCCCCCCTACGAGCAGTACTTC.

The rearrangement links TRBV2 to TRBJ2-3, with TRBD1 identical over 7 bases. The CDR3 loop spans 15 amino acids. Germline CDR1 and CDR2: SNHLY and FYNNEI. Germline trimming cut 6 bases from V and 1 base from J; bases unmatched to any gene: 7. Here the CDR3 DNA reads TGTGCCAGCAGAAAACAGGGGTTTCGCACAGATACGCAGTATTTT. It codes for CASRKQGFRTDTQYF.

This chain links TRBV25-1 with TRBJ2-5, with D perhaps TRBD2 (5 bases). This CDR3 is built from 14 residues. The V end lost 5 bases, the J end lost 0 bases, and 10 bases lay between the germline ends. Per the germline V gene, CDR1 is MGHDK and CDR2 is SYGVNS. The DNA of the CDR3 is TGTGCCAGCAGTTACGGGGTCAACCAAGAGACCCAGTACTTC. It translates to CASSYGVNQETQYF.

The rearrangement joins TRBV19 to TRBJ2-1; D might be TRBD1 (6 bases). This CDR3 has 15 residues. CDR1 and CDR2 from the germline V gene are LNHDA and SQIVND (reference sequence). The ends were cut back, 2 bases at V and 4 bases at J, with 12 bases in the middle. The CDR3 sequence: CASSITGSGYNEQFF. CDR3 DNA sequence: TGTGCCAGTAGTATAACAGGGTCGGGGTACAATGAGCAGTTCTTC. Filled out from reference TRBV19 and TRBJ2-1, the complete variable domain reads DGGITQSPKYLFRKEGQNVTLSCEQNLNHDAMYWYRQDPGQGLRLIYYSQIVNDFQKGDIAEGYSVSREKKESFPLTVTSAQKNPTAFYLCASSITGSGYNEQFFGPGTRLTVL.

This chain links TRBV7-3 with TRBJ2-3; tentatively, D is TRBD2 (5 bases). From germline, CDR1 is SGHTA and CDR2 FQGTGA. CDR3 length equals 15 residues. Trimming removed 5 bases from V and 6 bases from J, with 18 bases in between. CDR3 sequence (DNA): TGTGCCAGCAGCACCGACTACATACGAAGCGATACGCAGTATTTT. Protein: CASSTDYIRSDTQYF.

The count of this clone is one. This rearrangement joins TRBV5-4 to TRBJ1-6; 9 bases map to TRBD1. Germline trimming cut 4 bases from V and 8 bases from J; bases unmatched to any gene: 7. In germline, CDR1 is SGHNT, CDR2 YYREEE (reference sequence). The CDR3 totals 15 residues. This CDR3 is CASSPRQGEDSPLHF. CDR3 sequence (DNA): TGTGCCAGCAGCCCTCGACAGGGGGAGGATTCACCCCTCCACTTT.

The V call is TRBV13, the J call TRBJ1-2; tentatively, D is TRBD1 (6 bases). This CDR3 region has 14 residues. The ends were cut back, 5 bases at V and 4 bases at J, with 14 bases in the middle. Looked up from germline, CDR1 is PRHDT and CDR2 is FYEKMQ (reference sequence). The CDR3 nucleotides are TGTGCCAGCAGCAAGCACAGGGAAATCTATGGCTACACCTTC. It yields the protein CASSKHREIYGYTF.

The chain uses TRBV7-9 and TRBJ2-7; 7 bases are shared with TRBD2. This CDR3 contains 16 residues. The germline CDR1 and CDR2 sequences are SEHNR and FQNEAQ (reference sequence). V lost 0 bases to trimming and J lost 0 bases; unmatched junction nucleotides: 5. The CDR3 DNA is TGTGCCAGCAGCTTAGCGTCCCGGGACTACTCCTACGAGCAGTACTTC. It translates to CASSLASRDYSYEQYF.

As DNA, the CDR3 is TGTGCCAGCAACCCATTGGGACAGAGCTCCTACAATGAGCAGTTCTTC. Amino acids: CASNPLGQSSYNEQFF. The V call is TRBV6-6, the J call TRBJ2-1, with 7 bases lining up with TRBD1. The ends lost 7 bases at V and 0 bases at J; junction bases unmatched: 9. The CDR3 is 16 amino acids. From germline, CDR1 is MNHNY and CDR2 SVGAGI (reference sequence).

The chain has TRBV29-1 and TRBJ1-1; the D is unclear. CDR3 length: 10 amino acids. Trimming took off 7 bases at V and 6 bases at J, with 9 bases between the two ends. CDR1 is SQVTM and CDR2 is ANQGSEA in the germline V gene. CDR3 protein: CSAGDAEAFF. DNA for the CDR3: TGCAGCGCCGGAGACGCTGAAGCTTTCTTT. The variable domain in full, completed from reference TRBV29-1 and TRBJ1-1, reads SAVISQKPSRDICQRGTSLTIQCQVDSQVTMMFWYRQQPGQSLTLIATANQGSEATYESGFVIDKFPISRPNLTFSTLTVSNMSPEDSSIYLCSAGDAEAFFGQGTRLTVV.